Shown below are 28 T cell receptor beta chains from a single sample sequenced in a study of blood T cell repertoires in COVID-19. The method was immunoSEQ multiplex PCR; TCRdb's version includes in-frame clones alone and lacks a portion of them. This sample has under 90,000 clones; roughly 87% occur once, and the top ten carry 3.4%. Sequencing was performed on peripheral blood. The source is a woman aged 45 to 65 with COVID-19, enrolled during active disease.

The chain joins TRBV7-8 to TRBJ2-3; 10 nucleotides line up with TRBD1. Germline values: CDR1 SGHVS, CDR2 FQNEAQ. J lost 5 bases, V lost 5 bases, and 10 bases had no gene match. CDR3 size: 16 residues. The CDR3 spells CASSPGPGQGLDTQYF. The CDR3, as DNA: TGTGCCAGCAGCCCCGGGCCGGGACAGGGGCTAGATACGCAGTATTTT.

This clone was detected once. The chain recombines TRBV11-2 with TRBJ2-3; maybe TRBD2 (5 bases). Germline loops: CDR1 SGHAT, CDR2 FQNNGV. The CDR3 length is 14 residues. Trimming cost V 1 base and J 0 bases, with 5 bases left between them. Here the CDR3 reads CASSLGGSTDTQYF. CDR3 nucleotides: TGTGCCAGCAGCTTAGGCGGGAGCACAGATACGCAGTATTTT.

Comment on this clone: Other DNA sequences within the sample encode an identical CDR3. The chain employs TRBV19 and TRBJ2-7; D perhaps matches TRBD2 (5 bases). This CDR3 spans 13 amino acids. Trimming cost V 5 bases and J 0 bases, with 8 bases left between them. The germline V gene encodes CDR1 LNHDA and CDR2 SQIVND (reference sequence). In nucleotides, the CDR3 is TGTGCCAGTAGTCTAGCAGGCTCCTACGAGCAGTACTTC. Residues: CASSLAGSYEQYF.

This chain uses TRBV28 with TRBJ1-4; 9 nucleotides align to TRBD1. Germline CDR1 is MDHEN and CDR2 is SYDVKM. This CDR3 has 13 residues. With V trimmed by 8 bases and J by 7 bases, 5 bases remained unmatched. The CDR3 DNA reads TGTGCCAGCCGGGACAGGGTTAGTGAAAAACTGTTTTTT. Its protein is CASRDRVSEKLFF.

The chain links TRBV5-1 to TRBJ2-3, with TRBD1 matching over 9 bases. Trimming at V came to 7 bases and at J to 6 bases, leaving 6 bases not matched to a gene. Germline CDR1 is SGHRS and CDR2 is YFSETQ. This CDR3 region has 13 residues. CDR3 loop: CASQVTGGDTQYF. CDR3 nucleotides: TGCGCCAGCCAGGTGACAGGGGGGGATACGCAGTATTTT. Based on the CDR3 plus reference TRBV5-1 and TRBJ2-3, the full variable domain is KAGVTQTPRYLIKTRGQQVTLSCSPISGHRSVSWYQQTPGQGLQFLFEYFSETQRNKGNFPGRFSGRQFSNSRSEMNVSTLELGDSALYLCASQVTGGDTQYFGPGTRLTVL.

In this sample, this clone turned up once. This chain connects TRBV5-1 to TRBJ2-1, with 7 positions matching TRBD2. CDR3 length: 15 amino acids. Germline trimming cut 1 base from V and 4 bases from J; bases unmatched to any gene: 5. The germline CDR1 and CDR2 sequences are SGHRS and YFSETQ. In DNA form, the CDR3 reads TGCGCCAGCAGCTTGCGAGCGGGGACGTACAATGAGCAGTTCTTC. It encodes CASSLRAGTYNEQFF.

This chain links TRBV5-1 with TRBJ2-2, with 8 bases matching TRBD1. Germline CDR1 reads SGHRS; CDR2 reads YFSETQ. CDR3 size: 15 residues. Trimming at V came to 5 bases and at J to 0 bases, leaving 3 bases not matched to a gene. CDR3 loop: CASRPTGANTGELFF. The CDR3 nucleotides read TGCGCCAGCAGACCGACAGGGGCGAACACCGGGGAGCTGTTTTTT.

V is TRBV3-1 (or the pseudogene TRBV3-2) and J is TRBJ2-1; 7 bases match TRBD2. Unmatched junction bases numbered 9, after V lost 5 bases and J lost 11 bases. This CDR3 has 13 amino acids. Germline CDR1 and CDR2: LGHDT and YNNKEL (reference sequence). The CDR3 DNA is TGTGCCAGCAGCAGAGCGGGACTTCTGAAGCAGTTCTTC. It is translated as CASSRAGLLKQFF.

V is TRBV5-6 and J is TRBJ2-1; a possible D gene is TRBD2 (6 bases). CDR3 length: 14 residues. CDR1 and CDR2 (germline): SGHDT, YYEEEE. Trimming removed 0 bases at V and 6 bases at J, with 10 bases between. CDR3 sequence (DNA): TGTGCCAGCAGCTTGGTTGCCGGGAGCAATGAGCAGTTCTTC. Translated: CASSLVAGSNEQFF.

This clone came up a few times. The V gene is TRBV28, the J gene TRBJ1-1; tentative D call: TRBD1 (5 bases). CDR3 size: 13 residues. V lost 6 bases and J 6 bases, leaving 14 bases between the germline ends. Germline V gives CDR1 MDHEN, CDR2 SYDVKM. The CDR3 loop reads CASRREGFPEAFF. For the CDR3, the DNA is TGTGCCAGCAGACGGGAGGGGTTTCCTGAAGCTTTCTTT.

This chain links TRBV13 with TRBJ2-7, with D tentatively TRBD2 (6 bases). V was cut by 0 bases and J by 7 bases, with 10 bases left in between. CDR1 is PRHDT and CDR2 is FYEKMQ in the germline V gene (reference sequence). The CDR3 sequence is 13 residues long. The DNA for the CDR3 is TGTGCCAGCAGCTTAGGGCGGGATTATGAGCAGTACTTC. This translates into CASSLGRDYEQYF.

V and J are TRBV6-5 and TRBJ2-7; possible D gene TRBD1, 6 bases. Trimming left V 3 bases short and J 3 bases short, with 12 bases between. The CDR3 covers 14 residues. Germline CDR1 is MNHEY and CDR2 is SVGAGI. This chain's CDR3 is CASSYTGSSYEQYF. CDR3 nucleotide sequence: TGTGCCAGCAGTTATACAGGGAGTAGCTACGAGCAGTACTTC.

This clone came up a few times. The V call is TRBV7-9, the J call TRBJ1-4; 7 nucleotides match TRBD1. CDR1 and CDR2 (germline): SEHNR, FQNEAQ (reference sequence). This CDR3 has 15 residues. V shed 5 bases and J 8 bases; nucleotides not matched to a gene: 11. The CDR3: CASSLTGVWPEKLFF. The CDR3 DNA follows: TGTGCCAGCAGCCTAACAGGGGTTTGGCCCGAAAAACTGTTTTTT.

The chain combines TRBV7-6 with TRBJ2-2; 7 positions agree with TRBD1. This CDR3 contains 15 residues. Germline lookup yields CDR1 SGHVS and CDR2 FNYEAQ. V dropped 5 bases and J dropped 0; count of bases not matched to a gene: 3. This CDR3 is CASSPGTANTGELFF. The CDR3, as DNA: TGTGCCAGCAGCCCCGGGACAGCGAACACCGGGGAGCTGTTTTTT.

V is TRBV11-2 and J is TRBJ2-7; 7 bases are a match to TRBD1. J gave up 6 bases and V 4 bases, and 12 bases lay outside the gene matches. The V gene's germline CDR1 is SGHAT and CDR2 FQNNGV. The CDR3 runs to 15 residues. CDR3 protein: CASSSVRDRTSEQYF. DNA of the CDR3: TGTGCCAGCAGCTCCGTCAGGGACAGAACCTCCGAGCAGTACTTC. The complete variable domain, with remaining parts taken from reference TRBV11-2 and TRBJ2-7, reads EAGVAQSPRYKIIEKRQSVAFWCNPISGHATLYWYQQILGQGPKLLIQFQNNGVVDDSQLPKDRFSAERLKGVDSTLKIQPAKLEDSAVYLCASSSVRDRTSEQYFGPGTRLTVT.

This chain joins TRBV29-1 and TRBJ1-5; D unresolved. This CDR3 contains 13 residues. Germline V gene lookup returns CDR1 SQVTM and CDR2 ANQGSEA. Trimming took 4 bases from V and 3 from J, leaving 10 bases between them. The CDR3 region is CSVGETVNQPQHF. CDR3 DNA: TGCAGCGTTGGGGAGACGGTCAATCAGCCCCAGCATTTT.

The chain is built from TRBV6-5 and TRBJ1-6, with 7 positions matching TRBD1. V lost 0 bases and J lost 7; bases outside the gene matches: 3. The CDR3 is 15 residues long. The germline V gene has CDR1 MNHEY and CDR2 SVGAGI. The chain's CDR3 is CASSYSWGQNSPLHF. For the CDR3, the DNA is TGTGCCAGCAGTTACTCGTGGGGACAGAATTCACCCCTCCACTTT.

The genes are TRBV24-1 and TRBJ2-2; D is unclear. Trimming took 2 bases from V and 0 from J, leaving 9 bases between them. The CDR3 covers 16 residues. The germline CDR1 and CDR2 sequences are KGHDR and SFDVKD. CDR3 sequence: CATSDWKAANTGELFF. The CDR3 coding sequence is TGTGCCACCAGTGATTGGAAGGCGGCGAACACCGGGGAGCTGTTTTTT.

The gene calls are TRBV30 and TRBJ1-2; D is perhaps TRBD1 (5 bases). CDR3 length: 13 amino acids. Germline-derived CDR1 and CDR2 are GTSNPN and SVGIG (reference sequence). V gave up 1 base and J gave up 7 bases, with 13 bases separating them. DNA for the CDR3: TGTGCCTGGAGTGCACCAGGGTCGAGTGGCTACACCTTC. Translation: CAWSAPGSSGYTF.

This chain connects TRBV10-3 to TRBJ2-3, with 12 bases fitting TRBD1. Germline CDR1 and CDR2: ENHRY and SYGVKD. Trimming cost V 6 bases and J 5 bases; bases outside gene matches: 6. The CDR3 loop spans 15 amino acids. The CDR3 reads CAIRWDRGRGDTQYF. DNA of the CDR3: TGTGCCATCAGATGGGACAGGGGGCGCGGAGATACGCAGTATTTT.

The chain is built from TRBV7-2 and TRBJ2-1; 9 nucleotides align to TRBD2. The V segment lost 6 bases and the J segment 8 bases; nucleotides outside the gene matches: 11. The CDR3 has 15 residues. Per germline, CDR1 SGHTA and CDR2 FQGNSA. CDR3 DNA: TGTGCCAGCAGTTCCCTTAGCGGGAGTCAGGATGAGCAGTTCTTC. Translation: CASSSLSGSQDEQFF.

The chain recombines TRBV7-3 with TRBJ2-1, with 14 bases identical to TRBD2. The CDR3 spans 16 residues. Germline V gene lookup returns CDR1 SGHTA and CDR2 FQGTGA. V shed 5 bases and J 2 bases; nucleotides not matched to a gene: 2. The CDR3 DNA is TGTGCCAGCAGCCTGGGACTAGCGGGAGCCTACAATGAGCAGTTCTTC. It codes for CASSLGLAGAYNEQFF.

This clone has just one count. The V call is TRBV7-2, the J call TRBJ2-1; 8 bases align to TRBD2. This CDR3 comprises 16 residues. Germline V gene lookup returns CDR1 SGHTA and CDR2 FQGNSA. Losses at the gene ends were 4 bases for V and 9 bases for J; bases not matched to a gene: 14. As DNA, the CDR3 is TGTGCCAGCAGCTCGCGGGTGGGCGGGAGGTCGAGTGAGCAGTTCTTC. This translates into CASSSRVGGRSSEQFF.

The rearrangement links TRBV30 to TRBJ2-7; 7 positions match TRBD2. This CDR3 has 14 residues. V lost 5 bases and J lost 0; bases outside the gene matches: 7. Germline CDR1 GTSNPN, CDR2 SVGIG (reference sequence). This CDR3 reads CAWAPGGSSYEQYF. CDR3 nucleotide sequence: TGTGCCTGGGCCCCGGGGGGAAGCTCCTACGAGCAGTACTTC.

The gene calls are TRBV9 and TRBJ1-6, with 9 nucleotides matching TRBD1. Losses at the gene ends were 0 bases for V and 10 bases for J; bases not matched to a gene: 5. CDR1 SGDLS and CDR2 YYNGEE come from the germline V gene. This CDR3 has 15 amino acids. Here the CDR3 DNA reads TGTGCCAGCAGCGTAGCGGGGACAGGGAGATCACCCCTCCACTTT. Protein sequence: CASSVAGTGRSPLHF.

The chain is built from TRBV25-1 and TRBJ2-1; D is possibly TRBD1 (6 bases). The CDR3 has 13 residues. Germline CDR1 and CDR2: MGHDK and SYGVNS. V was shortened by 6 bases and J by 6 bases, with 12 bases between the two germline ends. CDR3 in amino acids: CASSHTGPNEQFF. As DNA, the CDR3 is TGTGCCAGCAGCCATACAGGGCCCAATGAGCAGTTCTTC.

The chain links TRBV9 to TRBJ2-1, with D possibly being TRBD2 (6 bases). CDR1 is SGDLS and CDR2 is YYNGEE in the germline V gene. The CDR3 length is 13 residues. The ends were cut back, 3 bases at V and 8 bases at J, with 12 bases in the middle. The CDR3 sequence is CASSGLVADEQFF. For the CDR3, the DNA is TGTGCCAGCAGCGGTTTGGTAGCGGATGAGCAGTTCTTC.

CDR3 DNA sequence: TGCAGTGCTAGGAGGAGGGATGAGCAGTTCTTC. It yields the protein CSARRRDEQFF. The chain joins TRBV20-1 to TRBJ2-1; D may be TRBD2 (6 bases). Between the trimmed V and J ends, which lost 3 bases and 8 bases, there was a span of 8 bases. There are 11 residues in the CDR3. Germline V gene data show CDR1 as DFQATT and CDR2 as SNEGSKA (reference sequence).